This TCR beta chain emerged from a study of blood T cells in healthy people across ages (dated by TCRdb to 2015 to 2017). Regarding the research as a whole: In model experiments, template switching captured roughly one uniquely barcoded TCR beta cDNA molecule for every two T cells. Using deep sequencing normalized with unique cDNA molecular identifiers, the study measured how TCR beta repertoire diversity changes with age. Donors were grouped into four age groups: young (average approximately 15 years), middle-aged (under 40), aged (approximately 58) and long-lived (about 90). The study analyzed two additional independent replicas of 1 million unique cDNA reads from the same blood draw for two donors, one aged 18 to 30 and one aged 80 or older. Broad study findings and their caveats: Observed TCR beta diversity per million T cells fell roughly linearly with age, and a significant reduction was already apparent by age roughly 40. The CMV infection status of donors was not known, potentially confounding age-related changes in expanded clonotypes. Compared with the aged group, the long-lived group had more naive CD4+ T cells, fewer expanded clones and increased TCR diversity, a pattern suggesting age selection. A strong correlation was found between observed TCR beta diversity and the percentage of naive T cells measured by flow cytometry. Bulk unsorted PBMC profiling prevented conclusive comparison of naive and antigen-experienced compartments. Total diversity estimates from one million sequenced T cells were considered lower bounds and underestimates.

The protocol used for the library was 5' RACE. Instrument used: Illumina HiSeq 2500. A second PCR of about 6 to 12 cycles was run with a J-beta primer mix and a sample-barcoded 5' primer. A unique molecular identifier was introduced onto each TCR beta cDNA molecule by a template-switch 5' adaptor carrying 12 random nucleotides. Each sample yielded at least 2.5 million CDR3-containing paired-end reads. All of the RNA was converted into first-strand cDNA using the Mint cDNA synthesis kit, with a TRBC-specific oligonucleotide serving as the primer. Following uracil-DNA glycosylase treatment, a first 18-cycle PCR with universal primers M1SS and BC2_uni_R was performed on all cDNA. Per the authors' processing: Normalization of each sample was performed by random selection of 1 million high-quality reads, each carrying a distinct molecular identifier. Reads with shared molecular identifiers were discarded instead of being binned into consensus sequences. MiTCR, run with a Q25 quality threshold and the strictest error-elimination algorithm, handled CDR3 identification, clonotype clustering and error correction. A nonparametric unseen species model with Euler transformation was used to estimate a lower bound on total TCR beta diversity. TCRdb ran its own pipeline on the public reads, namely fastp trimming at Q25 and MiXCR clone calling, and kept in-frame beta chains. Identical CDR3 protein sequences are pooled into one entry, listed with their most common genes and DNA. None of the V and J calls come from the authors' own analysis; TCRdb made them. This sample has about 540,000 distinct CDR3 sequences in its table, and approximately 25% of those were observed once. The ten largest clones capture roughly 9% of the sample.

As encoded in the germline V gene, CDR1 is SGDLS while CDR2 is YYNGEE. Counted from cysteine to phenylalanine, this CDR3 has 13 amino acids. Just CDR3 DNA is preserved here, 39 bases in frame from base 1. V is shortened by 6 bases, J by 6 bases, and the region joining them spans 16 bases. The approximately 40 donors, aged about 6 to 100 years, were systemically healthy Caucasian individuals from Russia. Roughly 9.5 milliliters of peripheral blood were drawn from each donor into EDTA-treated Vacutainer tubes. Ficoll-Paque density-gradient centrifugation was used to isolate PBMCs, with at least 7 million per sample. Trizol reagent was used to extract total RNA from PBMCs, with at least 5.5 micrograms per sample. The percentages of naive CD45RAhigh/CD27high T cells were determined by flow cytometry on a PBMC aliquot from every donor. A remark on this clonotype: The target of this receptor is not known. One base away there is no much larger clone; base qualities are not given.

This sample was shared with a second study, whose subject was T cells of mothers and their children. The second paper states: Nine systemically healthy Caucasian individuals served as donors, namely three mothers together with their six children. cDNA synthesis consumed the entire amount of extracted RNA, loaded at approximately 1.6 ug RNA in each 15 ul reaction. In the second PCR, sample barcodes and 2-4 random nucleotides were introduced via the M1S primer. More than 8 million TCR beta CDR3 reads were obtained from each mother, and some 3.2 million reads were obtained from each child. Thymic selection similarly shapes TCR recombination output in related and unrelated pairs, with minor effect from inherited differences. Normalized repertoire overlap was always slightly but never significantly higher in related than unrelated mother-child pairs. No persistent microchimeric T cell clones were found, with a detection sensitivity of approximately 100 clones per million clonotypes. In the study, deep NGS was used to compare the TCR beta repertoires of mothers and children, and features distinguishing related mother-child pairs from unrelated individuals were sought. On average, the children were roughly 10 +/- 4 years old, while the mothers were roughly 36 +/- 4 years old. After adapter ligation with NEBNext reagents, the libraries were sequenced on Illumina HiSeq 2000 with 100+100 nt paired-end reads. To avoid cross-contamination, the mother libraries and the child libraries were prepared a month apart and sequenced in separate runs. Each donor had between about 450,000 and 2,100,000 distinct TCR beta clonotypes identified. Naive TCR beta clonotypes were estimated from low-frequency clonotypes matched to each donor's FACS-determined naive share, without sorting.

In this chain, TRBV9 is recombined with TRBJ2-7; perhaps TRBD2 is the D gene, with 5 bases matching. This receptor was taken from a boy aged 10-17 years in good health. Sequencing was carried out using blood. The nucleotide sequence reads as follows: TGTGCCAGCAACAGAGAGGGAAACGGCGAGCAGTACTTC. Its protein is CASNREGNGEQYF.